The 29 T cell receptor beta chains below come from one sample, sequenced in a study of shared clonotypes between healthy human individuals. Here immunoSEQ multiplex PCR was the method, and the copy in TCRdb shows in-frame clones only, minus some. The sample holds millions of clones; 90% to 95% are singletons and the top ten take 0.1% to 0.15%. Sequencing was done on a sample of naive CD4+ T cells sorted from blood. Subset denoted: CD45RA+ positively selected. The receptor set was obtained from a man aged 18 to 29 in good health.

This clone was seen just once. This chain connects TRBV10-2 to TRBJ2-7; D is unresolved. CDR1 is WSHSY, CDR2 SAAADI, per germline. V lost 5 bases to trimming and J lost 3 bases, with 11 bases between them. CDR3 length: 13 residues. The CDR3 sequence is CASSRDTIYEQYF. The CDR3, as DNA: TGCGCCAGCAGTAGGGATACAATCTACGAGCAGTACTTC.

Details on this clone: Other nucleotide sequences from this sample produce the same CDR3. The chain links TRBV6-5 to TRBJ1-3, with D uncertain. The CDR3 sequence is 14 residues long. Germline V gene data show CDR1 as MNHEY and CDR2 as SVGAGI. The ends were cut back, 5 bases at V and 0 bases at J, with 8 bases in the middle. The CDR3 DNA reads as TGTGCCAGCAGTCGGCAGACCTCTGGAAACACCATATATTTT. This sequence encodes CASSRQTSGNTIYF.

The chain has TRBV6-6 and TRBJ1-2; D possibly corresponds to TRBD1 (5 bases). CDR3 length: 15 amino acids. V lost 4 bases and J lost 6, with 18 bases in between. CDR1 is MNHNY, CDR2 SVGAGI, per germline (reference sequence). The CDR3 nucleotides read TGTGCCAGCAGTTTGGCGGACACGGCGGGACATGGCTACACCTTC. It translates to CASSLADTAGHGYTF.

The V call is TRBV15, the J call TRBJ2-1, with 9 bases identical to TRBD2. The J segment lost 7 bases and the V segment lost 0 bases, leaving 10 bases of the junction unmatched. The V gene's germline CDR1 is LNHNV and CDR2 YYDKDF (reference sequence). The CDR3 covers 17 residues. CDR3 sequence reads: CATSRENSGRRENEQFF. In nucleotides, the CDR3 is TGTGCCACCAGCAGAGAAAATAGCGGGAGAAGGGAGAATGAGCAGTTCTTC.

This chain uses TRBV6-6 with TRBJ1-2; no clear D gene. Per the germline V gene, CDR1 is MNHNY and CDR2 is SVGAGI (reference sequence). The CDR3 has 15 residues. V was cut by 3 bases and J by 2 bases, with 13 bases left in between. Here the CDR3 reads CASSYASDRNYGYTF. In DNA form, the CDR3 reads TGTGCCAGCAGTTATGCGTCGGACCGCAACTATGGCTACACCTTC.

This clone has ten or more counts. The chain joins TRBV6-5 to TRBJ1-4; D unresolved. The ends were cut back, 5 bases at V and 7 bases at J, with 11 bases in the middle. CDR3 length equals 13 residues. The germline V gene encodes CDR1 MNHEY and CDR2 SVGAGI. The CDR3 sequence is CASSQARSEKLFF. The CDR3 DNA follows: TGTGCCAGCAGTCAGGCTAGGAGTGAAAAACTGTTTTTT.

Comments on this clone: The same CDR3 also results from other DNA sequences found in this sample. The chain joins TRBV7-2 to TRBJ2-7, with 9 nucleotides matching TRBD2. This CDR3 region has 14 residues. CDR1 and CDR2 from the germline V gene are SGHTA and FQGNSA. Losses at the gene ends were 3 bases for V and 1 base for J; bases not matched to a gene: 1. The CDR3: CASSFAGGSYEQYF. CDR3 nucleotides: TGTGCCAGCAGCTTTGCGGGAGGGTCCTACGAGCAGTACTTC.

This chain joins TRBV28 and TRBJ1-2; D gene ambiguous. The V end lost 10 bases, the J end lost 0 bases, and 12 bases lay between the germline ends. Germline CDR1 and CDR2: MDHEN and SYDVKM. This CDR3 is 13 amino acids long. The CDR3 spells CATALVTNYGYTF. The CDR3 DNA reads as TGTGCCACCGCGTTAGTTACTAACTATGGCTACACCTTC.

The chain carries TRBV6-6 and TRBJ1-1, with D possibly matching TRBD1 (5 bases). Germline loops: CDR1 MNHNY, CDR2 SVGAGI (reference sequence). V was pared by 2 bases and J by 4 bases, with 11 bases between. This CDR3 is 14 amino acids long. CDR3 in amino acids: CASSYGVGATEAFF. For the CDR3, the DNA is TGTGCCAGCAGTTACGGGGTCGGGGCCACTGAAGCTTTCTTT.

The V call is TRBV19, the J call TRBJ2-1; D is possibly TRBD1 (6 bases). Per germline, CDR1 LNHDA and CDR2 SQIVND (reference sequence). Trimming took off 3 bases at V and 9 bases at J, with 12 bases between the two ends. This CDR3 contains 13 residues. The CDR3 loop is CASSILGAGEQFF. Written as DNA, the CDR3 is TGTGCCAGTAGTATCCTGGGGGCCGGTGAGCAGTTCTTC.

The V gene is TRBV7-2, the J gene TRBJ2-7, with a weak D call TRBD2 (6 bases). Trimming cost V 5 bases and J 4 bases, with 15 bases left between them. This CDR3 spans 14 amino acids. From germline, CDR1 is SGHTA and CDR2 FQGNSA. The DNA for the CDR3 is TGTGCCAGCAGCCCGCGGGACGAGTTATACGAGCAGTACTTC. As protein: CASSPRDELYEQYF.

The chain links TRBV9 to TRBJ1-4; 9 nucleotides agree with TRBD1. Germline CDR1 reads SGDLS; CDR2 reads YYNGEE. The CDR3 totals 15 residues. The ends lost 3 bases at V and 4 bases at J; junction bases unmatched: 4. The CDR3 region is CASSAGQGFNEKLFF. The DNA for the CDR3 is TGTGCCAGCAGCGCAGGACAGGGGTTTAATGAAAAACTGTTTTTT. The whole variable domain, filled in from reference TRBV9 and TRBJ1-4, reads DSGVTQTPKHLITATGQRVTLRCSPRSGDLSVYWYQQSLDQGLQFLIQYYNGEERAKGNILERFSAQQFPDLHSELNLSSLELGDSALYFCASSAGQGFNEKLFFGSGTQLSVL.

This rearrangement joins TRBV6-4 to TRBJ1-6; D perhaps matches TRBD1 (6 bases). The V end lost 6 bases, the J end lost 3 bases, and 15 bases lay between the germline ends. Germline CDR1 and CDR2: MRHNA and SNTAGT. This CDR3 has 16 residues. The CDR3 is CASRTGQTNYNSPLHF. The CDR3 region has the DNA TGTGCCAGCAGGACCGGACAGACTAACTATAATTCACCCCTCCACTTT.

The gene calls are TRBV9 and TRBJ1-4, with a weak D call TRBD1 (5 bases). Germline V CDR1 and CDR2: SGDLS, YYNGEE. The CDR3 length is 15 residues. V lost 0 bases, J lost 2 bases, and 8 bases lay in between. The CDR3 DNA reads as TGTGCCAGCAGCGTAGTAGGGGCCACTAATGAAAAACTGTTTTTT. Translation: CASSVVGATNEKLFF.

The chain combines TRBV6-6 with TRBJ2-7, with unresolved D. V lost 4 bases, J lost 6 bases, and 16 bases lay in between. The germline gives CDR1 MNHNY, CDR2 SVGAGI (reference sequence). CDR3 size: 14 residues. CDR3: CASSFGPDPSEQYF. The CDR3 nucleotides are TGTGCCAGCAGTTTTGGACCCGACCCCTCCGAGCAGTACTTC.

The rearrangement links TRBV21-1 to TRBJ2-2; the D call of TRBD2 is as the table states it, not checked on the DNA. TRBV21-1 is marked as a pseudogene. This CDR3 has 16 residues. CDR3 coding DNA: TGTGCCAGCAGCAAAGGTAAGCGGGAGGGCCCCGGGGAGCTGTTTTTT. This gives the protein CASSKGKREGPGELFF.

The chain links TRBV30 to TRBJ1-2; 7 bases fit TRBD1. CDR1 and CDR2 (germline): GTSNPN, SVGIG (reference sequence). The CDR3 is 12 amino acids. The CDR3: CAFGTANYGYTF. The CDR3 DNA sequence: TGTGCTTTTGGGACAGCTAACTATGGCTACACCTTC.

The chain links TRBV28 to TRBJ2-5; D unclear. CDR1 and CDR2 (germline): MDHEN, SYDVKM. V was pared by 6 bases and J by 0 bases, with 11 bases between. There are 14 residues in the CDR3. The CDR3 spells CASRAYKYQETQYF. The CDR3 coding sequence is TGTGCCAGCAGAGCTTACAAGTACCAAGAGACCCAGTACTTC.

The chain has TRBV29-1 and TRBJ1-3; a possible D gene is TRBD1 (6 bases). Germline lookup yields CDR1 SQVTM and CDR2 ANQGSEA. Trimming removed 7 bases at V and 4 bases at J, with 23 bases between. This CDR3 spans 16 amino acids. CDR3 DNA: TGCAGCGCGCAATCCGGGACATCGACCTCCGGAAACACCATATATTTT. Protein sequence: CSAQSGTSTSGNTIYF.

This chain uses TRBV2 with TRBJ2-3, with D possibly being TRBD1 (6 bases). There are 15 residues in the CDR3. Trimming shortened V by 7 bases and J by 1 base, and 15 bases separated the two germline ends. Germline CDR1 reads SNHLY; CDR2 reads FYNNEI. DNA of the CDR3: TGTGCCAGCACATCGGCAGGGGTGGGCACAGATACGCAGTATTTT. The encoded protein is CASTSAGVGTDTQYF.

A remark on this clone: At the DNA level, this CDR3 is encoded by other sequences in the same sample as well. The chain uses TRBV5-1 and TRBJ1-5; D call uncertain. The CDR3 totals 13 residues. With 0 bases removed from V and 7 bases from J, the gap between germline ends came to 8 bases. Germline V CDR1 and CDR2: SGHRS, YFSETQ. The CDR3, as DNA: TGCGCCAGCAGCTTGGAGGGAGGGCAGCCCCAGCATTTT. Encoded protein: CASSLEGGQPQHF.

This chain uses TRBV2 with TRBJ2-3; unclear D gene. With 1 base removed from V and 4 bases from J, the gap between germline ends came to 15 bases. This CDR3 has 16 residues. The germline CDR1 and CDR2 sequences are SNHLY and FYNNEI. This CDR3 is CASSEGAKPGSDTQYF. CDR3 bases: TGTGCCAGCAGTGAAGGGGCCAAACCCGGGTCAGATACGCAGTATTTT. The full variable domain, with the rest looked up from reference TRBV2 and TRBJ2-3, is EPEVTQTPSHQVTQMGQEVILRCVPISNHLYFYWYRQILGQKVEFLVSFYNNEISEKSEIFDDQFSVERPDGSNFTLKIRSTKLEDSAMYFCASSEGAKPGSDTQYFGPGTRLTVL.

The rearrangement links TRBV14 to TRBJ1-6; 9 bases agree with TRBD1. This CDR3 spans 15 amino acids. Germline CDR1 and CDR2: SGHDN and FVKESK. V was pared by 5 bases and J by 7 bases, with 6 bases of the junction left unmatched. CDR3 coding DNA: TGTGCCAGCAGCTTTGGGACAGGGCTAAATTCACCCCTCCACTTT. It codes for CASSFGTGLNSPLHF.

A note on this clone: Mismatch with germline at one junction end may stem from a read error. This chain links TRBV7-7 with TRBJ2-2; 8 bases map to TRBD1. CDR3 length: 16 amino acids. Germline-derived CDR1 and CDR2 are SSHAT and FNYEAQ (reference sequence). The CDR3 nucleotides read TGTGCTAGCAGCCCGAGACAGGGGACGAACACCGGGGAGCTGTTTTTT. This encodes CASSPRQGTNTGELFF.

A remark on this clone: Its ends do not fully match the called genes, so a read error is possible. The gene calls are TRBV2 and TRBJ2-1; D is perhaps TRBD2 (5 bases). Germline V gene sequence: CDR1 SNHLY, CDR2 FYNNEI. The CDR3 sequence is 14 residues long. The CDR3: CASSFWASRNEQFF. DNA for the CDR3: TGTGCCAGCAGTTTCTGGGCTAGCAGAAATGAGCAATTCTTC.

The rearrangement links TRBV9 to TRBJ1-1; D is undetermined. The germline V and J ends were trimmed by 0 bases and 1 base, with 13 bases remaining between them. CDR1 and CDR2 from the germline V gene are SGDLS and YYNGEE. This CDR3 comprises 16 residues. The CDR3 region has the DNA TGTGCCAGCAGCGTAGAAGGAAGGGTGACGAACACTGAAGCTTTCTTT. Protein sequence: CASSVEGRVTNTEAFF.

The rearrangement joins TRBV21-1 to TRBJ1-5; TRBD1 is the table's D call and was not checked against the DNA. TRBV21-1 is reported as a pseudogene. CDR3 size: 17 residues. The CDR3 DNA reads as TGTGCCAGCAGCAAAGTTCCCCAAACGCCAGGGCCTCAGCCCCAGCATTTT. It yields the protein CASSKVPQTPGPQPQHF.

A note on this clone: Other DNA sequences within the sample encode an identical CDR3. This sequence joins TRBV6-5 and TRBJ2-7, with D possibly being TRBD1 or TRBD2 (6 bases each). The CDR3 extends over 13 amino acids. Trimming took 6 bases from V and 2 from J, leaving 11 bases between them. Germline CDR1 reads MNHEY; CDR2 reads SVGAGI. In DNA form, the CDR3 reads TGTGCCAGCAGGAGAGGGGGGACCTACGAGCAGTACTTC. This gives the protein CASRRGGTYEQYF.

The chain is built from TRBV6-5 and TRBJ2-7; D remains unclear. Germline V gene data show CDR1 as MNHEY and CDR2 as SVGAGI. Trimming stripped 0 bases from V and 7 bases from J, with 7 bases between. The CDR3 has 12 amino acids. CDR3 nucleotides: TGTGCCAGCAGTTACTCGTATGGGGAGCAGTACTTC. Translated, it gives CASSYSYGEQYF.